The 4 T cell receptor beta chains listed next were all sequenced from one sample in a study of cytomegalovirus exposure and HLA in healthy donors. PCR involved 60 Vbeta and 13 Jbeta primers. Sequencing was performed with immunoSEQ multiplex PCR; in TCRdb, only in-frame clones are kept and a portion is missing. The data contain about 110,000 clones, 75% to 90% of them singletons. Sequencing input: PBMCs. The receptors come from a man aged 35 to 55 in good health and CMV-seronegative.

The V gene is TRBV5-1, the J gene TRBJ2-5; D is possibly TRBD1 (5 bases). The CDR3 contains 13 residues. The germline V gene has CDR1 SGHRS and CDR2 YFSETQ. Trimming stripped 2 bases from V and 1 base from J, with 6 bases between. DNA of the CDR3: TGCGCCAGCAGCTTCCAGGGCCAAGAGACCCAGTACTTC. Translation gives CASSFQGQETQYF.

This chain uses TRBV15 with TRBJ1-5; 7 bases match TRBD1. CDR1 and CDR2 from the germline V gene are LNHNV and YYDKDF (reference sequence). V shed 3 bases and J 4 bases; nucleotides not matched to a gene: 12. The CDR3 consists of 17 residues. This CDR3 reads CATSRGGTGVGNQPQHF. In DNA, the CDR3 is TGTGCCACCAGCAGGGGGGGAACAGGGGTGGGAAATCAGCCCCAGCATTTT.

The chain links TRBV10-3 to TRBJ1-3, with D possibly being TRBD1 (5 bases). V was cut by 10 bases and J by 2 bases, with 12 bases left in between. Germline loops: CDR1 ENHRY, CDR2 SYGVKD. This CDR3 is built from 13 residues. The chain's CDR3 is CATSDTAGNTIYF. CDR3 DNA: TGTGCCACCTCGGACACGGCTGGAAACACCATATATTTT.

A single count supports this clone. The rearrangement joins TRBV5-6 to TRBJ2-1; 8 bases map to TRBD2. Trimming at V came to 0 bases and at J to 7 bases, leaving 6 bases not matched to a gene. Germline lookup yields CDR1 SGHDT and CDR2 YYEEEE. This CDR3 has 15 amino acids. The CDR3 region is CASSLVSGTRNEQFF. CDR3 bases: TGTGCCAGCAGCTTGGTTTCAGGGACTAGGAATGAGCAGTTCTTC.